This T cell receptor beta chain stems from a study of T cell repertoires in cytomegalovirus infection. Study summary: From public TCR beta signatures came an indication of both CMV infection and matching HLA type.

TCRdb reanalysed the reads using MiXCR and keeps one entry per CDR3 protein. The table has 200,000 to 300,000 distinct CDR3 sequences, 12% seen once. This clonotype has at least ten counts. The CDR3 covers 15 residues. CDR1 SEHNR and CDR2 FQNEAQ come from the germline V gene (reference sequence). J gave up 3 bases and V 2 bases, and 3 bases lay outside the gene matches. The sequenced sample was PBMCs. V gene TRBV7-9 combines with J gene TRBJ1-3; 8 bases are shared with TRBD1. The sequence was collected from a human donor in good health (CMV status not recorded). Some clones in this sample may be carry-over from other donors' samples. CDR3 DNA: TGTGCCAGCAGCTTACAGGGGGCGCATGGAAACACCATATATTTT. Protein product: CASSLQGAHGNTIYF.